This TCR beta chain was captured in a study of blood T cell repertoires in COVID-19. Study in general: Some COVID-19 samples were acute and others convalescent; all came from the United States, Italy and Spain.

Data came from immunoSEQ multiplex PCR; TCRdb stores just in-frame clones and leaves some out. Of roughly 200,000 clones listed, 80% to 85% are singletons. Sequencing was carried out using peripheral blood. This TCR came from a human donor in a cohort sampled during active COVID-19.

CDR3 in DNA: TGTGCCAGCAGAGAAACTAGCGGGTCCTACAATGAGCAGTTCTTC. As protein: CASRETSGSYNEQFF. The rearrangement uses TRBV7-2 and TRBJ2-1, with TRBD2 matching 9 bases. With 6 bases clipped from V and 1 base from J, the junction kept 4 bases outside the gene matches. The CDR3 is 15 residues long. From germline, CDR1 is SGHTA and CDR2 FQGNSA. The variable domain in full, completed from reference TRBV7-2 and TRBJ2-1, reads GAGVSQSPSNKVTEKGKDVELRCDPISGHTALYWYRQSLGQGLEFLIYFQGNSAPDKSGLPSDRFSAERTGGSVSTLTIQRTQQEDSAVYLCASRETSGSYNEQFFGPGTRLTVL.